Listed below are T cell receptor beta chains from one sample, sequenced in a study of blood T cell repertoires in COVID-19. Sequencing used immunoSEQ multiplex PCR; TCRdb keeps in-frame clones, though not all of them. Of 220,000 or so clones in the sample, around 80% were seen once. What was sequenced was peripheral blood. Source of these receptors: a woman aged 60-75 years who had recovered from COVID-19. The CDR3 runs from the conserved cysteine through the conserved F or W. D genes are given only for firm matches.

D gene | J gene | V gene | CDR3 protein
- | TRBJ2-5 | TRBV2 | CASSEASGYQETQYF
TRBD1 | TRBJ2-3 | TRBV24-1 | CATSDPRTGATDTQYF
TRBD2 | TRBJ2-3 | TRBV5-1 | CASSLTSGATDTQYF
- | TRBJ2-1 | TRBV11-2 | CASSLAERTGLSAYNEQFF
TRBD1 | TRBJ1-4 | TRBV19 | CASSPNGQATNEKLFF
- | TRBJ2-3 | TRBV7-6 | CASSLDPGTDTQYF
- | TRBJ1-1 | TRBV12-5 | CASGTGNTEAFF
- | TRBJ1-2 | TRBV27 | CASSLSGGGAHYGYTF
TRBD1 | TRBJ1-5 | TRBV7-9 | CASSLVGQGNQPQHF
TRBD2 | TRBJ2-3 | TRBV6-2/TRBV6-3 | CASSYSTGTSGGPNTDTQYF
TRBD1 | TRBJ2-7 | TRBV12-3/TRBV12-4 | CASSRDRAYEQYF
- | TRBJ1-2 | TRBV24-1 | CATSDSRVYTF
TRBD2 | TRBJ2-1 | TRBV7-3 | CASSSTDSRGGVYNEQFF
- | TRBJ2-3 | TRBV28 | CASSLGWSRGADTQYF
TRBD1 | TRBJ1-3 | TRBV5-1 | CASSYADRGLVGNTIYF
- | TRBJ2-4 | TRBV7-2 | CASSATDGKNIQYF
- | TRBJ1-6 | TRBV7-3 | CASSLTGTYNSPLHF
TRBD2 | TRBJ2-1 | TRBV12-5 | CASGWVPGGSSYNEQFF
- | TRBJ1-5 | TRBV12-3/TRBV12-4 | CASKQMNQPQHF
TRBD2 | TRBJ2-5 | TRBV5-4 | CASSRGTSGDETQYF
TRBD2 | TRBJ2-5 | TRBV5-1 | CASSAAGGPGETQYF
TRBD2 | TRBJ2-1 | TRBV2 | CASSEGLAVNNEQFF
- | TRBJ1-5 | TRBV6-2/TRBV6-3 | CASSPLNPRGRSFNQPQHF
- | TRBJ2-1 | TRBV21-1 | CASSKDPLAGGHNEQFF
TRBD1 | TRBJ2-2 | TRBV28 | CASSLSLYRGRTGELFF
- | TRBJ2-2 | TRBV29-1 | CSVRAGSVLFF
TRBD1 | TRBJ2-7 | TRBV5-1 | CASSFGTGGYPAYEQYF
- | TRBJ2-7 | TRBV2 | CASRSGINYEQYF
- | TRBJ1-1 | TRBV7-3 | CASSRGPTSGGTEAFF
TRBD1 | TRBJ1-2 | TRBV6-5 | CASSPGQGRYTF
- | TRBJ1-1 | TRBV5-1 | CASSTQNMNTEAFF
TRBD2 | TRBJ2-1 | TRBV3-1/TRBV3-2 | CASSRSGGEQFF
- | TRBJ1-2 | TRBV6-1 | CASSEAGLLERYTF
TRBD1 | TRBJ1-1 | TRBV18 | CASSRDTGVRSNEAFF
TRBD1 | TRBJ1-1 | TRBV27 | CASSPQGAAEAFF
- | TRBJ1-6 | TRBV30 | CAWRARTESPLHF
TRBD1 | TRBJ2-7 | TRBV7-9 | CASSLGGQGSPYEQYF
TRBD2 | TRBJ2-1 | TRBV10-2 | CASKFDLAGYNEQFF
- | TRBJ2-3 | TRBV12-2 | CASRLAPMIAGASTDTQYF
TRBD2 | TRBJ2-3 | TRBV6-2/TRBV6-3 | CASSSIAGDPTDTQYF
- | TRBJ2-1 | TRBV2 | CASNGRVGEQFF
- | TRBJ1-2 | TRBV7-2 | CASSPEGGEYGYTF
- | TRBJ1-5 | TRBV6-1 | CASSVGTPDSNQPQHF
- | TRBJ1-6 | TRBV30 | CAWSVLTGSSYNSPLHF
TRBD1 | TRBJ2-5 | TRBV6-5 | CASSYSGTGGETQYF
TRBD1 | TRBJ2-7 | TRBV5-1 | CASSPPDRSTYEQYF
TRBD1 | TRBJ1-2 | TRBV15 | CATKQGRTTNYGYTF
- | TRBJ1-2 | TRBV19 | CASSIGTDKNYGYTF
- | TRBJ2-3 | TRBV7-2 | CASSLDQRTDTQYF
TRBD2 | TRBJ2-3 | TRBV6-5 | CASRDPGGPTDTQYF
- | TRBJ2-7 | TRBV9 | CASSGSGSHEQYF
TRBD1 | TRBJ2-7 | TRBV29-1 | CSVETGITYEQYF
TRBD2 | TRBJ2-1 | TRBV7-2 | CASSPTSAAGYNEQFF
- | TRBJ1-2 | TRBV2 | CASYREGYYGYTF
- | TRBJ1-3 | TRBV10-1 | CASSELNTIYF
- | TRBJ1-4 | TRBV5-1 | CASSSDSGAEKLFF
- | TRBJ2-1 | TRBV15 | CATRKDTNNEQFF
- | TRBJ2-7 | TRBV19 | CASSTDRSSYEQYF
TRBD1 | TRBJ1-3 | TRBV18 | CASGTGGSGNTIYF
TRBD1 | TRBJ2-2 | TRBV7-9 | CASSLETGGTGELFF